The 8 T cell receptor beta chains listed next were all sequenced from one sample in a study of human T cells and chemical hapten exposure. As to time point: healthy volunteer bleed at 6 weeks. The template was total RNA from unfractionated whole blood. MiXCR, run by TCRdb on the RACE reads, gives a single entry per CDR3 protein. The sample has about 77,000 distinct CDR3 sequences, 8.5% to 9.5% seen once. The specimen sequenced was whole blood. These TCRs come from a female donor in good health. Some clones in this sample may be carry-over from other donors' samples.

This clonotype has ten or more counts. This sequence joins TRBV20-1 and TRBJ2-5; 12 bases map to TRBD2. V shed 0 bases, J shed 6 bases, and the junction held 8 bases outside the gene matches. Germline CDR1 reads DFQATT; CDR2 reads SNEGSKA (reference sequence). The CDR3 is made up of 16 amino acids. This CDR3 is CSARDSLAGGGKTQYF. Here the CDR3 DNA reads TGCAGTGCTAGAGACAGTCTAGCGGGGGGGGGGAAGACCCAGTACTTC.

The chain links TRBV5-1 to TRBJ2-7; 9 positions agree with TRBD1. CDR1 SGHRS and CDR2 YFSETQ come from the germline V gene. CDR3 length: 18 amino acids. V shed 3 bases, J shed 3 bases, and the junction held 16 bases outside the gene matches. Here the CDR3 reads CASSSYVHRGQTFYEQYF. The DNA of the CDR3 is TGCGCCAGCAGCTCCTACGTCCACAGGGGGCAGACCTTCTACGAGCAGTACTTC.

This clonotype appeared many times. This chain uses TRBV5-4 with TRBJ1-2, with D hard to call. Germline V lookup: CDR1 SGHNT, CDR2 YYREEE (reference sequence). V was trimmed by 3 bases and J by 5 bases, leaving 11 bases between them. CDR3 size: 13 residues. CDR3 sequence: CASSSNLLYGYTF. In DNA form, the CDR3 reads TGTGCCAGCAGCTCTAACTTGTTATATGGCTACACCTTC.

This clonotype rates as medium-sized. The chain combines TRBV2 with TRBJ2-6, with D unclear. Germline V gene sequence: CDR1 SNHLY, CDR2 FYNNEI. Trimming removed 0 bases from V and 2 bases from J, with 5 bases in between. The CDR3 is 15 residues long. The CDR3 DNA is TGTGCCAGCAGTGAAGCTTACCCTGGGGCCAACGTCCTGACTTTC. This codes for CASSEAYPGANVLTF.

V is TRBV5-1 and J is TRBJ2-2, with D uncertain. The CDR3 consists of 13 residues. V was pared by 4 bases and J by 6 bases, with 10 bases between. Germline V lookup: CDR1 SGHRS, CDR2 YFSETQ. The CDR3: CASSLDPAGELFF. DNA of the CDR3: TGCGCCAGCAGCCTCGACCCTGCCGGGGAGCTGTTTTTT. Filled out from reference TRBV5-1 and TRBJ2-2, the complete variable domain reads KAGVTQTPRYLIKTRGQQVTLSCSPISGHRSVSWYQQTPGQGLQFLFEYFSETQRNKGNFPGRFSGRQFSNSRSEMNVSTLELGDSALYLCASSLDPAGELFFGEGSRLTVL.

This clonotype has a handful of counts. The chain links TRBV20-1 to TRBJ2-5; 16 positions match TRBD2. Germline values: CDR1 DFQATT, CDR2 SNEGSKA (reference sequence). This CDR3 comprises 18 residues. Trimming removed 5 bases from V and 5 bases from J; junction bases left unmatched: 14. The DNA for the CDR3 is TGCAGTGCTTTTCGCCCGGGACTAGCGGGGGGGTCTCGGGAGACCCAGTACTTC. Protein product: CSAFRPGLAGGSRETQYF.

This clonotype came up many times. The V gene is TRBV20-1, the J gene TRBJ2-7; 9 nucleotides line up with TRBD2. The length of the CDR3 is 16 residues. Germline V gene sequence: CDR1 DFQATT, CDR2 SNEGSKA (reference sequence). The J segment lost 0 bases and the V segment lost 2 bases, leaving 8 bases of the junction unmatched. In nucleotides, the CDR3 is TGCAGTGCTAGACCAATGGCGGGGGGGGACTCCTACGAGCAGTACTTC. This translates into CSARPMAGGDSYEQYF.

This clonotype was observed a few times. V is TRBV18 and J is TRBJ1-1; D is uncertain. The CDR3 loop spans 16 amino acids. From germline, CDR1 is KGHSH and CDR2 LQKENI. Trimming stripped 0 bases from V and 5 bases from J, with 16 bases between. CDR3 protein: CASSPPPAGLGTEAFF. The CDR3 DNA reads TGTGCCAGCTCACCACCACCGGCCGGGTTGGGGACTGAAGCTTTCTTT.